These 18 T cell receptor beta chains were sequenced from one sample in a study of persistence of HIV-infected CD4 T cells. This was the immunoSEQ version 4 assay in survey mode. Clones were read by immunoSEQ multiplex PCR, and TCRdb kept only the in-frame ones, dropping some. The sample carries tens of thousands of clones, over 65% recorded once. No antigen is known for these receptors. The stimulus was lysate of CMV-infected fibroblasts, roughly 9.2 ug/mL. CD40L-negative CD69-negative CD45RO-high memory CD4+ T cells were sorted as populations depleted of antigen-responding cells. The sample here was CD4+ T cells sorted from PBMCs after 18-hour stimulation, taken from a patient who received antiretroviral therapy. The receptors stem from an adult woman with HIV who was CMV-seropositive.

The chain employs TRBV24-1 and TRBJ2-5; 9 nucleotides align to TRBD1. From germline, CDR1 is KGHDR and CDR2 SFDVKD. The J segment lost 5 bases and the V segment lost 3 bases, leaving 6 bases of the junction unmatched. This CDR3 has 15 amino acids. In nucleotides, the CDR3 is TGTGCCACCAGTGATCCCCGGGACAGGGTCGAGACCCAGTACTTC. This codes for CATSDPRDRVETQYF.

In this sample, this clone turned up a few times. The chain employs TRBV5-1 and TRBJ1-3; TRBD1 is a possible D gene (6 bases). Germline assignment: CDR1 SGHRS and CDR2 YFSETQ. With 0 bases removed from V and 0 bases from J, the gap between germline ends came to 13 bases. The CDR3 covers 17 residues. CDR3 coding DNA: TGCGCCAGCAGCTTGGCCGGAGGGGGAGCCTCTGGAAACACCATATATTTT. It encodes CASSLAGGGASGNTIYF.

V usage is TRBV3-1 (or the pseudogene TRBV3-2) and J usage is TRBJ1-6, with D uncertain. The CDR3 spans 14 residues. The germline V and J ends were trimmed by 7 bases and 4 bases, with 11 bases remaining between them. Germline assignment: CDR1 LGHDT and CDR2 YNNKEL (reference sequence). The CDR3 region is CASTPGEYNSPLHF. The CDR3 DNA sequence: TGTGCCAGCACCCCAGGAGAATATAATTCACCCCTCCACTTT.

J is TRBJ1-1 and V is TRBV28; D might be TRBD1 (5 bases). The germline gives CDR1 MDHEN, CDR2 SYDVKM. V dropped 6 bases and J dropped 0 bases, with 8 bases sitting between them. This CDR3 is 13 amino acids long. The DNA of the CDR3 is TGTGCCAGCAGGACAGCAATGAACACTGAAGCTTTCTTT. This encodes CASRTAMNTEAFF.

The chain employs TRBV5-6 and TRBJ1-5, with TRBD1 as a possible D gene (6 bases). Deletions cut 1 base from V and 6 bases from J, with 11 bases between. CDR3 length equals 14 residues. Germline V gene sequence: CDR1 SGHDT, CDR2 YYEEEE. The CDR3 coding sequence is TGTGCCAGCAGCTTGCTGGGGGCGAGTCAGCCCCAGCATTTT. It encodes CASSLLGASQPQHF.

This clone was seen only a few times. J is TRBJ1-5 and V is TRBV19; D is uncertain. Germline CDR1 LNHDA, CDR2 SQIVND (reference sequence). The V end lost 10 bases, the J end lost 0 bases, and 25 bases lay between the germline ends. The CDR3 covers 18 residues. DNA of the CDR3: TGTGCCACCTCGAAGTGGGCCGTAGCCTTATATAGCAATCAGCCCCAGCATTTT. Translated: CATSKWAVALYSNQPQHF.

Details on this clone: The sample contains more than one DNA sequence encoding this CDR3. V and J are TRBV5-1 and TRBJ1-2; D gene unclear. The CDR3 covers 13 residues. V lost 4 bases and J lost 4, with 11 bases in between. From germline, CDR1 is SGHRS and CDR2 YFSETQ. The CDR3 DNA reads TGCGCCAGCAGCGTGGACGGGCCCTATGGCTACACCTTC. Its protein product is CASSVDGPYGYTF. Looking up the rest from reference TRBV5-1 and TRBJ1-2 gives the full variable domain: KAGVTQTPRYLIKTRGQQVTLSCSPISGHRSVSWYQQTPGQGLQFLFEYFSETQRNKGNFPGRFSGRQFSNSRSEMNVSTLELGDSALYLCASSVDGPYGYTFGSGTRLTVV.

The CDR3 loop reads CASSLAASTDTQYF. The CDR3 coding sequence is TGTGCCAGCAGCTTGGCAGCATCCACAGATACGCAGTATTTT. The genes are TRBV5-6 and TRBJ2-3; D is unclear. Germline V gene sequence: CDR1 SGHDT, CDR2 YYEEEE. The CDR3 contains 14 residues. V gave up 0 bases and J gave up 2 bases, with 7 bases separating them.

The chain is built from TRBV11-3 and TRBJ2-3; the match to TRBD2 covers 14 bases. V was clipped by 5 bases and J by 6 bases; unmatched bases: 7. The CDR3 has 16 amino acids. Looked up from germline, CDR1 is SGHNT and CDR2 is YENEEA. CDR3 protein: CASSRQGLAGEDTQYF. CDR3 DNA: TGTGCCAGCAGCCGACAGGGACTAGCGGGGGAGGATACGCAGTATTTT.

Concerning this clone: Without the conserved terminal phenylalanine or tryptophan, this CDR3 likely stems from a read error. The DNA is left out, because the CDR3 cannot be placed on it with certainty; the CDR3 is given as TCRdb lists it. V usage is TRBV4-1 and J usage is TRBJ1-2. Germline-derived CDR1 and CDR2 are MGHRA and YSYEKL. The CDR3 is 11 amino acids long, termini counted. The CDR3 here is CASSQSGDVQI.

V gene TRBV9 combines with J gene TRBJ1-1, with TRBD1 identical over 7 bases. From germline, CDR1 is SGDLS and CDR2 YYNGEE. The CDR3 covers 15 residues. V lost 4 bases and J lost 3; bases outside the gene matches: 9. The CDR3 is CASSTLQGLDTEAFF. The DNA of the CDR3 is TGTGCCAGCAGCACATTACAGGGGCTAGACACTGAAGCTTTCTTT.

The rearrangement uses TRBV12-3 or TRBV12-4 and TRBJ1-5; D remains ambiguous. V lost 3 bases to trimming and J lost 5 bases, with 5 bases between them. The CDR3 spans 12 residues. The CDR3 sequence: CASSFDDQPQHF. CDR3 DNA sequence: TGTGCCAGCAGTTTCGACGATCAGCCCCAGCATTTT.

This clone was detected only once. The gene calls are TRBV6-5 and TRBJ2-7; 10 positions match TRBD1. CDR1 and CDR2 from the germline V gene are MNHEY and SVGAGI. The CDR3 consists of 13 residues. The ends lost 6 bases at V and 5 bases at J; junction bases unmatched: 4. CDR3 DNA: TGTGCCAGCAGAGGGACAGGGGTCCACGAGCAGTACTTC. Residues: CASRGTGVHEQYF.

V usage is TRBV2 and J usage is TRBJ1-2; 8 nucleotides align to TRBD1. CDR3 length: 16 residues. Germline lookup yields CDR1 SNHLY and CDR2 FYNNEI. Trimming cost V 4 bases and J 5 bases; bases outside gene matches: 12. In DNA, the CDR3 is TGTGCCAGCAGTGTCCGGGTTTTTGACAGGGGTTATGGCTACACCTTC. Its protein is CASSVRVFDRGYGYTF.

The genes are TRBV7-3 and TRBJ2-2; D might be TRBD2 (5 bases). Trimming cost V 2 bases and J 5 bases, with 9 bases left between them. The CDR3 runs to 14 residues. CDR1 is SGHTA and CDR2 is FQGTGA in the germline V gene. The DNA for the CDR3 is TGTGCCAGCAGCTTACTTCGGGGAACCGGGGAGCTGTTTTTT. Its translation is CASSLLRGTGELFF.

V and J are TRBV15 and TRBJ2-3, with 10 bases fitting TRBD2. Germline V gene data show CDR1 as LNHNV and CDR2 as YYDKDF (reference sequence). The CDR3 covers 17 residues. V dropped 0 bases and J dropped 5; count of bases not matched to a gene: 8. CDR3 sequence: CATSRDRLAGVVDTQYF. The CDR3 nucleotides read TGTGCCACCAGCAGAGATCGGCTAGCGGGGGTTGTAGATACGCAGTATTTT.

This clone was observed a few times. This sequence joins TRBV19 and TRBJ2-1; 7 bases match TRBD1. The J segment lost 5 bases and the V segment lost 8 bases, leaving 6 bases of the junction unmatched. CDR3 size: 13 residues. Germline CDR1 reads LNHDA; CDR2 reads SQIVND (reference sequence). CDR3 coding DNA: TGTGCCAGTGGGATGACAGGGAACAATGAGCAGTTCTTC. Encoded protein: CASGMTGNNEQFF.

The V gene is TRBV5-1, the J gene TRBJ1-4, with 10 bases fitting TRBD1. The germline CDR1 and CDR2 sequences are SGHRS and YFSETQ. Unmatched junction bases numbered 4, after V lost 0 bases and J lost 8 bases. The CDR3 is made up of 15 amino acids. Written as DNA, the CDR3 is TGCGCCAGCAGCTTGGGGGACAGGGGCCCAGAAAAACTGTTTTTT. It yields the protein CASSLGDRGPEKLFF.